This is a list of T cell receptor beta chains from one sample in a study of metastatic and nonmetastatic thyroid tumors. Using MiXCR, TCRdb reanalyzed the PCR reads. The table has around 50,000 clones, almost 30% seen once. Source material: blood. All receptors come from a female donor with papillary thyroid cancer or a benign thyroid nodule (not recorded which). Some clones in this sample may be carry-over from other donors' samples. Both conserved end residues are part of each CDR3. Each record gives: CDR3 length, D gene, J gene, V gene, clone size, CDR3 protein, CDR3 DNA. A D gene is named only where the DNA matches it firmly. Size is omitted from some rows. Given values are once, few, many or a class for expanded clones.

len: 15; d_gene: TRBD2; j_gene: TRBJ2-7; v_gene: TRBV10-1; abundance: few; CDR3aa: CATLGGDLDYYEQYF; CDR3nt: TGCGCCACCCTGGGGGGGGATCTAGATTACTACGAGCAGTACTTC
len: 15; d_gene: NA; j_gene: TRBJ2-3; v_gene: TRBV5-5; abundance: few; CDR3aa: CASSLDHRGTDTQYF; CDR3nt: TGTGCCAGCAGCTTGGACCACCGGGGCACAGATACGCAGTATTTT
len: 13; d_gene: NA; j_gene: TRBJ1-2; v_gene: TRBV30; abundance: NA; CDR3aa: CAWSVYGGYGYTF; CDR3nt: TGTGCCTGGAGTGTATACGGGGGCTATGGCTACACCTTC
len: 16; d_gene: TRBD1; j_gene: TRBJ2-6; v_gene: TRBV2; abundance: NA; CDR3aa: CASRGQGLAGANVLTF; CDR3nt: TGTGCCAGCAGGGGACAGGGATTAGCCGGGGCCAACGTCCTGACTTTC
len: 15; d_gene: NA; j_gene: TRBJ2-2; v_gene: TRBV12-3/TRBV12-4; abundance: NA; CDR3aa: CASINLWPSDGELFF; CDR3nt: TGTGCCAGCATCAACCTTTGGCCCTCCGACGGGGAGCTGTTTTTT
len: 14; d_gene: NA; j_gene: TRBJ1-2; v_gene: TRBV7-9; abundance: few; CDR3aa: CASSLVTAPYGYTF; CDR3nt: TGTGCCAGCAGCTTAGTCACAGCTCCCTATGGCTACACCTTC
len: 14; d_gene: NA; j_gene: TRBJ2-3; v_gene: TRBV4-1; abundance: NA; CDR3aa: CASSTVGGKDTQYF; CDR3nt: TGCGCCAGCAGCACCGTCGGTGGGAAGGATACGCAGTATTTT
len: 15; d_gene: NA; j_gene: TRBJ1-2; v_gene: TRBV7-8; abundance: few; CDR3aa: CASSPFQGPSYGYTF; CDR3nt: TGTGCCAGCAGCCCCTTTCAGGGCCCCTCCTATGGCTACACCTTC
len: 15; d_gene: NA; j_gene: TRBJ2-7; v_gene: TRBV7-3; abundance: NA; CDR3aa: CASSVNAGRNDEQYF; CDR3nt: TGTGCCAGCAGCGTAAACGCAGGGAGGAACGACGAGCAGTACTTC
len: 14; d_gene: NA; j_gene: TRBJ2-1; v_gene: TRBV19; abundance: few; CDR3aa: CASSLLASYNEQFF; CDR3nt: TGTGCCAGTAGTTTACTAGCCTCCTACAATGAGCAGTTCTTC
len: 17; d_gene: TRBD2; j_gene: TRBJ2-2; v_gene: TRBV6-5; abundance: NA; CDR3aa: CASSFLRDYRSVGELFF; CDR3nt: TGTGCCAGCAGTTTCCTTAGGGACTATCGGTCCGTCGGGGAGCTGTTTTTT
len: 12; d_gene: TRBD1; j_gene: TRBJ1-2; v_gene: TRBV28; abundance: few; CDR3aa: CASRTGGGGYTF; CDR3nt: TGTGCCAGCAGGACAGGGGGCGGCGGCTACACCTTC
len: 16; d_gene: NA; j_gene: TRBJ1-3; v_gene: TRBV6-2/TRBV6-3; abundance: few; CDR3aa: CASRLQYQATGNTIYF; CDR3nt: TGTGCCAGCAGACTACAGTACCAGGCGACTGGAAACACCATATATTTT
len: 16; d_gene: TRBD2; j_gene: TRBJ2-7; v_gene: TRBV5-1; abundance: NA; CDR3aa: CASSLGLAGAPYEQYF; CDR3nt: TGCGCCAGCAGCCTCGGACTAGCGGGGGCCCCCTACGAGCAGTACTTC
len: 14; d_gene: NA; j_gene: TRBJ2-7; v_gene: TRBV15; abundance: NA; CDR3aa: CATSRDTRGYEQYF; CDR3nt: TGTGCCACCAGCAGAGATACGCGTGGCTACGAGCAGTACTTC
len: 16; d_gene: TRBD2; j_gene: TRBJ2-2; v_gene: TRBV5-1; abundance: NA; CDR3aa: CASSLFLAGDTGELFF; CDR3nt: TGCGCCAGCAGCTTATTTCTAGCGGGAGACACCGGGGAGCTGTTTTTT
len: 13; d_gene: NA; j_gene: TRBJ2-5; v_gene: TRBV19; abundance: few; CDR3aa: CASSMTGQETQYF; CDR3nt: TGTGCCAGTAGTATGACCGGACAAGAGACCCAGTACTTC
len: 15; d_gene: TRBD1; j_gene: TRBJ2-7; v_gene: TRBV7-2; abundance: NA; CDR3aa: CASSHSTGGSYEQYF; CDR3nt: TGTGCCAGCAGCCATTCGACAGGGGGCTCCTACGAGCAGTACTTC
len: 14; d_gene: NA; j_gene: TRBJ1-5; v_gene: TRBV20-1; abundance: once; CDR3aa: CSASKAPSNQPQHF; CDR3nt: TGCAGTGCTAGCAAAGCGCCTAGCAATCAGCCCCAGCATTTT
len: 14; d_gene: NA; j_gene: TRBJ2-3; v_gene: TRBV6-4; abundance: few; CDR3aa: CASSADLGADTQYF; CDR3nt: TGTGCCAGCAGTGCGGACTTGGGGGCAGATACGCAGTATTTT
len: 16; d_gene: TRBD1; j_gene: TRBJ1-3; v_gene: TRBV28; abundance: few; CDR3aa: CASSSRTGDSLNTIYF; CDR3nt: TGTGCCAGCAGTTCCCGGACAGGGGATTCTCTAAACACCATATATTTT
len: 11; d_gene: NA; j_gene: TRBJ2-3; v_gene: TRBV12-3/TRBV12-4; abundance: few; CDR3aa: CASSSSDTQYF; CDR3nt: TGTGCCAGCAGTTCGTCAGATACGCAGTATTTT
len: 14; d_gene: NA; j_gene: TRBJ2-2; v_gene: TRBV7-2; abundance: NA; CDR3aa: CASRGQINTGELFF; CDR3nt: TGTGCCAGCAGGGGTCAGATCAACACCGGGGAGCTGTTTTTT
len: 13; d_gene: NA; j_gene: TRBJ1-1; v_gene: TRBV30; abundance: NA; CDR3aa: CAWTGIRNTEAFF; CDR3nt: TGTGCCTGGACAGGAATCAGGAACACTGAAGCTTTCTTT
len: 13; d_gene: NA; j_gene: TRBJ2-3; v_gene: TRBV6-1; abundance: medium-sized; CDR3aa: CASRHNKGDTQYF; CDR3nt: TGTGCCAGCAGGCATAATAAGGGAGATACGCAGTATTTT
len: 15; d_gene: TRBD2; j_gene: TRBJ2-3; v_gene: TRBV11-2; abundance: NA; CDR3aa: CASSEGLSAADTQYF; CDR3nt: TGTGCCAGCAGCGAGGGACTATCTGCCGCTGATACGCAGTATTTT
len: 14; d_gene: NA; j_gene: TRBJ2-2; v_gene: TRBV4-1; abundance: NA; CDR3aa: CASSHLQATGELFF; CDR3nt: TGCGCCAGCAGCCACCTTCAAGCCACCGGGGAGCTGTTTTTT
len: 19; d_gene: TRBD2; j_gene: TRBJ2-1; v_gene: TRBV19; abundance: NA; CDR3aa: CASSIDTSAALAAYNEQFF; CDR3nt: TGTGCCAGTAGTATAGATACTTCAGCCGCACTAGCGGCCTACAATGAGCAGTTCTTC
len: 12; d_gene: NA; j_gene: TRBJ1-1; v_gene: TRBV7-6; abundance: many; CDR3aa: CASSSTGTEAFF; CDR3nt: TGTGCCAGCAGTTCGACAGGCACTGAAGCTTTCTTT
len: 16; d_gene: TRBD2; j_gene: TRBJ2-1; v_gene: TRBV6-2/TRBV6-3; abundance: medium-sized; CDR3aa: CASKTPSGRAYNEQFF; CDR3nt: TGTGCCAGTAAGACGCCAAGCGGGAGGGCTTACAATGAGCAGTTCTTC
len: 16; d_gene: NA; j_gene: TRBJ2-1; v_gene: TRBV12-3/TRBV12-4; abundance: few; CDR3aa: CASSWGGDDSYNEQFF; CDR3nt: TGTGCCAGCAGTTGGGGCGGGGATGACTCCTACAATGAGCAGTTCTTC
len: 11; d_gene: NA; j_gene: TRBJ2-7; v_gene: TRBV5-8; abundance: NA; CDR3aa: CASSREYEQYF; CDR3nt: TGTGCCAGCAGCCGTGAATACGAGCAGTACTTC
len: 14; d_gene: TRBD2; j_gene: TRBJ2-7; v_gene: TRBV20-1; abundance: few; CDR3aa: CSAREVERDYEQYF; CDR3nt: TGCAGTGCTAGAGAGGTCGAGCGGGACTACGAGCAGTACTTC
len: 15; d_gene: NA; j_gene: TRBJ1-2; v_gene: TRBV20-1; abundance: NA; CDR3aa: CSARDPGRLSYGYTF; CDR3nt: TGCAGTGCTAGAGATCCGGGCCGCCTTAGTTATGGCTACACCTTC
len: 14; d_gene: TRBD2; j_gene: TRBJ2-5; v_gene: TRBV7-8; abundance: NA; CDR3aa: CASSPGLAGETQYF; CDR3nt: TGTGCCAGCAGCCCGGGACTAGCGGGAGAGACCCAGTACTTC
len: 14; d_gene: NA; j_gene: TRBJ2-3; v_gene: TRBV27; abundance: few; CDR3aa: CASARGEYTDTQYF; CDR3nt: TGTGCCAGCGCCCGGGGAGAATACACAGATACGCAGTATTTT
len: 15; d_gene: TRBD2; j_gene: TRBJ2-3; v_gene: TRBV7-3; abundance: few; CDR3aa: CASSLRRGGTDTQYF; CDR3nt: TGTGCCAGCAGCTTAAGGCGGGGGGGCACAGATACGCAGTATTTT
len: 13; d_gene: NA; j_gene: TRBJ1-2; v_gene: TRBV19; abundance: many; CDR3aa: CACTGRSSRGYTF; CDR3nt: TGTGCCTGTACGGGGAGGAGCTCTCGGGGCTACACCTTC
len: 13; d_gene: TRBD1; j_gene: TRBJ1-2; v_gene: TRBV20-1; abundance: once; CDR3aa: CSASSGQHYGYTF; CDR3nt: TGCAGTGCTAGTTCGGGACAGCACTATGGCTACACCTTC
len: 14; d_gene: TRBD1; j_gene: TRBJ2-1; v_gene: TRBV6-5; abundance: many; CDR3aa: CASSYPGTGNEQFF; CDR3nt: TGTGCCAGCAGTTACCCCGGGACAGGGAATGAGCAGTTCTTC
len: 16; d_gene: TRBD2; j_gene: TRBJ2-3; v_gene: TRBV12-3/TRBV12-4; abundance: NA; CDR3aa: CASSPDLAGGLDTQYF; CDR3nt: TGTGCCAGCAGCCCCGACCTAGCGGGGGGGTTAGATACGCAGTATTTT
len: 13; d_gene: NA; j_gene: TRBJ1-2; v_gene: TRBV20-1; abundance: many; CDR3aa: CSPRGGADYGYTF; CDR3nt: TGCAGTCCGAGGGGCGGTGCAGACTATGGCTACACCTTC
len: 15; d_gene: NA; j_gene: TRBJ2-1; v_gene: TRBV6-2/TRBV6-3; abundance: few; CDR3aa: CASSYSANGRPEQFF; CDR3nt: TGTGCCAGCAGTTACTCGGCTAATGGACGACCTGAGCAGTTCTTC
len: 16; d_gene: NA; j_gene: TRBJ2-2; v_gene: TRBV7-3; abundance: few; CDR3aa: CASSLSGAMNTGELFF; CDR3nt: TGTGCCAGCAGCTTATCGGGGGCCATGAACACCGGGGAGCTGTTTTTT
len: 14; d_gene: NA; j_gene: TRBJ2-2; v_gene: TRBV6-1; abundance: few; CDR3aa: CASSELGAAGELFF; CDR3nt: TGTGCCAGCAGTGAACTGGGGGCTGCCGGGGAGCTGTTTTTT
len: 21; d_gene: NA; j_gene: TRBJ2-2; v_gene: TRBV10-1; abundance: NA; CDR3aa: CASSERRGGGKIFPNTGELFF; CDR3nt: TGCGCCAGCAGTGAGAGGAGGGGTGGCGGTAAAATTTTCCCGAACACCGGGGAGCTGTTTTTT
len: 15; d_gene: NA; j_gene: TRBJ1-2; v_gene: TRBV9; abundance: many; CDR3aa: CASSVAGGAEDGYTF; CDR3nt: TGTGCCAGCAGCGTAGCGGGCGGGGCAGAGGATGGCTACACCTTC
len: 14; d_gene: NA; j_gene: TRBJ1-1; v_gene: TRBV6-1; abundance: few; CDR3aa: CASTKQGRTAEAFF; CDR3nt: TGTGCCAGCACCAAACAGGGCCGAACCGCTGAAGCTTTCTTT
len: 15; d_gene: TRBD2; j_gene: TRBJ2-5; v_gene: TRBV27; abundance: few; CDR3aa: CASSQTSGRLETQYF; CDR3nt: TGTGCCAGCAGTCAGACTAGCGGGAGGCTGGAGACCCAGTACTTC
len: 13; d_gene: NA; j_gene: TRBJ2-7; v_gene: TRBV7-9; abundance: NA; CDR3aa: CASSPRGGDEQYF; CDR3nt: TGTGCCAGCAGCCCCAGGGGGGGGGACGAGCAGTACTTC
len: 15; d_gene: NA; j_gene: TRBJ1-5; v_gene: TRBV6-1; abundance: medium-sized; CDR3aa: CASSERDIGNQPQHF; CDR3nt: TGTGCCAGCAGTGAGCGGGACATCGGCAATCAGCCCCAGCATTTT
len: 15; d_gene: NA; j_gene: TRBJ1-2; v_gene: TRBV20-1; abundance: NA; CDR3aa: CSAASDAGSNYGYTF; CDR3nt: TGCAGTGCTGCCTCGGATGCAGGGAGCAACTATGGCTACACCTTC
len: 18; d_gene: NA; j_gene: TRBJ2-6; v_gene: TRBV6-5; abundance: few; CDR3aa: CASTFERGWESGANVLTF; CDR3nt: TGTGCCAGCACCTTCGAAAGGGGGTGGGAGTCTGGGGCCAACGTCCTGACTTTC
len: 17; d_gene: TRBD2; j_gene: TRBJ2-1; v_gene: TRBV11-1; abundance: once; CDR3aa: CASSLYGVGTSSNEQFF; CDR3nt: TGTGCCAGCAGCTTATATGGAGTTGGGACTAGCTCCAATGAGCAGTTCTTC
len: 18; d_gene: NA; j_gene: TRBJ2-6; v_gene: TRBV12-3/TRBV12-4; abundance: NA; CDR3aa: CASSFEGQGGSGANVLTF; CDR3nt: TGTGCCAGCAGTTTTGAAGGGCAGGGTGGTTCTGGGGCCAACGTCCTGACTTTC